This T cell receptor beta chain came from a study of patients and donors after allogeneic stem cell transplantation. This clonotype was counted between two and nine times. Each CDR3 protein is one row after TCRdb ran MiXCR on the RT-PCR reads. The sample has 30,000 to 40,000 distinct CDR3 sequences, around 35% seen once. J was trimmed by 2 bases and V by 2 bases; bases with no gene match: 6. CDR1 SGHTA and CDR2 FQGNSA come from the germline V gene. The CDR3 has 16 residues. Sequencing used blood, either unsorted or a sorted T cell fraction (not recorded which). The receptor was derived from a human donor who was either an allogeneic HSCT recipient or a stem cell or donor lymphocyte infusion donor (not recorded which). It is not recorded whose cells these are; they may come from a transplant donor. The chain employs TRBV7-2 and TRBJ2-3; 8 bases are a match to TRBD2. The CDR3 loop is CASSLKRGRYTDTQYF. The DNA of the CDR3 is TGTGCCAGCAGCTTAAAGCGGGGGCGCTACACAGATACGCAGTATTTT.